Shown below are 31 T cell receptor beta chains from a single sample sequenced in a study of T cells after yellow fever vaccination (dated by TCRdb to between 2017 and 2020). The treatment or condition label here, explained by the study, means: live attenuated yellow fever vaccine strain. Libraries were constructed by 5' RACE. Sequencing instrument: Illumina NovaSeq 6000. TCRdb itself trimmed the public reads at Q25 with fastp, ran MiXCR and retained productive beta chains. Entries are consolidated by CDR3 protein sequence, retaining the most common genes and DNA. Here the sample has under 500,000 distinct CDR3 sequences; roughly 20% occur a single time. Roughly a sixth of the sample belongs to the ten largest clones. The specimen was PBMCs, collected before the yellow fever booster vaccination. All receptors come from a man aged 18 to 30 who received the YFV17D yellow fever vaccine.

This clonotype was seen only a few times. CDR3 residues: CASSPNTELGELFF. The DNA for the CDR3 is TGCGCCAGCAGCCCTAACACAGAACTCGGGGAGCTGTTTTTT. The rearrangement uses TRBV5-1 and TRBJ2-2; D is unclear. Looked up from germline, CDR1 is SGHRS and CDR2 is YFSETQ. This CDR3 spans 14 amino acids. Trimming cost V 4 bases and J 7 bases, with 14 bases left between them.

V is TRBV9 and J is TRBJ2-4; 7 bases align to TRBD2. V dropped 0 bases and J dropped 6; count of bases not matched to a gene: 9. From germline, CDR1 is SGDLS and CDR2 YYNGEE. This CDR3 has 16 residues. The chain's CDR3 is CASSVAWGGPGNIQYF. In DNA, the CDR3 is TGTGCCAGCAGCGTAGCGTGGGGGGGACCCGGAAACATTCAGTACTTC.

This clonotype was counted a few times. The chain uses TRBV5-1 and TRBJ2-4; 9 bases match TRBD1. Per germline, CDR1 SGHRS and CDR2 YFSETQ. The CDR3 runs to 16 residues. Trimming removed 4 bases from V and 4 bases from J; junction bases left unmatched: 9. For the CDR3, the DNA is TGCGCCAGCAGCAAAGATGCCGGGACAGGGAAAAACATTCAGTACTTC. This translates into CASSKDAGTGKNIQYF.

J is TRBJ2-1 and V is TRBV7-2, with TRBD2 identical over 15 bases. The CDR3 covers 18 residues. Germline V CDR1 and CDR2: SGHTA, FQGNSA. Trimming cost V 5 bases and J 6 bases; bases outside gene matches: 11. The CDR3 protein is CASSPGLAGGADFNEQFF. The CDR3 DNA follows: TGTGCCAGCAGCCCAGGACTAGCGGGGGGGGCAGACTTCAATGAGCAGTTCTTC.

The chain couples TRBV20-1 to TRBJ1-2, with D uncertain. This CDR3 has 13 residues. From germline, CDR1 is DFQATT and CDR2 SNEGSKA (reference sequence). V lost 3 bases and J lost 7, with 15 bases in between. This chain's CDR3 is CSASSGVRSGYTF. The CDR3 DNA reads TGCAGTGCTAGCTCTGGGGTCAGGTCTGGCTACACCTTC.

This clonotype was detected only a few times. This chain links TRBV2 with TRBJ2-1, with TRBD2 matching over 9 bases. The CDR3 extends over 16 amino acids. V lost 4 bases and J lost 8; bases outside the gene matches: 12. Germline CDR1 and CDR2: SNHLY and FYNNEI. CDR3 sequence: CASSAERGAHADEQFF. In DNA, the CDR3 is TGTGCCAGCAGTGCAGAGCGGGGGGCCCACGCAGATGAGCAGTTCTTC.

This clonotype was counted only a few times. The chain carries TRBV5-1 and TRBJ2-7; perhaps TRBD2 as D (6 bases). Germline values: CDR1 SGHRS, CDR2 YFSETQ. The CDR3 has 14 amino acids. V lost 1 base, J lost 4 bases, and 12 bases lay in between. CDR3 nucleotide sequence: TGCGCCAGCAGCTTGTTAGGAGGGCTGTACGAGCAGTACTTC. Amino acid sequence: CASSLLGGLYEQYF. The whole variable domain, filled in from reference TRBV5-1 and TRBJ2-7, reads KAGVTQTPRYLIKTRGQQVTLSCSPISGHRSVSWYQQTPGQGLQFLFEYFSETQRNKGNFPGRFSGRQFSNSRSEMNVSTLELGDSALYLCASSLLGGLYEQYFGPGTRLTVT.

Comment on this clonotype: An end of the junction differs from the germline gene, which may be a read error. V gene TRBV15 combines with J gene TRBJ1-4; possible D gene TRBD1, 5 bases. Germline V gives CDR1 LNHNV, CDR2 YYDKDF (reference sequence). The CDR3 is 12 residues long. The CDR3 DNA reads TGTGCCACCAGCAGAGTAAACCAGGGATTCAATTTT. Its protein product is CATSRVNQGFNF.

The chain recombines TRBV20-1 with TRBJ1-1; 7 nucleotides match TRBD1. CDR1 DFQATT and CDR2 SNEGSKA come from the germline V gene (reference sequence). CDR3 length: 13 residues. The V segment lost 6 bases and the J segment 5 bases; nucleotides outside the gene matches: 9. The CDR3 coding sequence is TGCAGTGCGACAGCAGGGGGAACAACTGAAGCTTTCTTT. This codes for CSATAGGTTEAFF.

This sequence joins TRBV18 and TRBJ2-7, with D perhaps TRBD2 (6 bases). V was trimmed by 6 bases and J by 1 base, leaving 13 bases between them. The CDR3 spans 14 residues. Germline V gives CDR1 KGHSH, CDR2 LQKENI. The CDR3 DNA follows: TGTGCCAGCTCCCCGGGGACTGTGTCCTACGAGCAGTACGTC. It codes for CASSPGTVSYEQYV.

The CDR3 here is CASSWDRASEQYV. The CDR3 nucleotides read TGTGCCAGCAGTTGGGACAGGGCCTCCGAGCAGTACGTC. The rearrangement links TRBV12-3 or TRBV12-4 to TRBJ2-7, with 9 bases that match TRBD1. Trimming removed 4 bases from V and 6 bases from J; junction bases left unmatched: 4. The CDR3 covers 13 residues.

Here the CDR3 DNA reads TGTGCCAGCAGCCAAGCCGAAGGGCGAGGCTACACCTTC. It encodes CASSQAEGRGYTF. This chain connects TRBV14 to TRBJ1-2; D ambiguous. The V end lost 1 base, the J end lost 8 bases, and 11 bases lay between the germline ends. From germline, CDR1 is SGHDN and CDR2 FVKESK. CDR3 size: 13 residues.

The chain links TRBV7-6 to TRBJ2-7, with 7 bases aligning to TRBD1. The CDR3 extends over 13 amino acids. J gave up 3 bases and V 5 bases, and 4 bases lay outside the gene matches. The germline gives CDR1 SGHVS, CDR2 FNYEAQ. The CDR3 spells CASSTAGGYEQYF. The CDR3 bases are TGTGCCAGCAGCACGGCAGGGGGCTACGAGCAGTACTTC.

The chain is built from TRBV27 and TRBJ1-1; D may be TRBD1 (5 bases). CDR3 length: 15 amino acids. CDR1 and CDR2 from the germline V gene are MNHEY and SMNVEV (reference sequence). The V end was cut by 3 bases, the J end by 11 bases, with 22 bases between. The chain's CDR3 is CASSLLSAGQREAFF. The CDR3 DNA reads TGTGCCAGCAGTTTGCTATCGGCAGGACAAAGAGAGGCTTTCTTT.

This clonotype has more than one count but fewer than ten. The chain is built from TRBV20-1 and TRBJ2-1, with D perhaps assigned TRBD1 or TRBD2 (6 bases each). The CDR3 totals 15 residues. The germline gives CDR1 DFQATT, CDR2 SNEGSKA (reference sequence). Between the trimmed V and J ends, which lost 5 bases and 4 bases, there was a span of 18 bases. This CDR3 reads CSAAPGTGAYNEQFF. DNA of the CDR3: TGCAGTGCTGCCCCTGGGACGGGGGCGTACAATGAGCAGTTCTTC.

The V and J genes are TRBV24-1 and TRBJ2-1; D is undetermined. V was trimmed by 9 bases and J by 6 bases, leaving 14 bases between them. CDR1 is KGHDR, CDR2 SFDVKD, per germline. This CDR3 region has 13 residues. The CDR3 sequence: CATASVVGNEQFF. The CDR3 DNA sequence: TGTGCCACCGCTTCCGTAGTTGGCAATGAGCAGTTCTTC.

This clonotype was counted at least ten times. The chain has TRBV7-2 and TRBJ2-7; no clear D. This CDR3 has 13 amino acids. Trimming pared 4 bases from V and 2 bases from J, leaving 9 bases between. CDR1 SGHTA and CDR2 FQGNSA come from the germline V gene. The CDR3: CASSSTPTYEQYF. DNA for the CDR3: TGTGCCAGCAGCTCCACCCCCACCTACGAGCAGTACTTC.

This sequence joins TRBV15 and TRBJ2-1; 9 bases are a match to TRBD1. V lost 5 bases, J lost 7 bases, and 15 bases stayed unmatched. The CDR3 has 17 amino acids. Germline CDR1 is LNHNV and CDR2 is YYDKDF (reference sequence). In nucleotides, the CDR3 is TGTGCCACCAGCTTCCCCCTACAGGGGGCGCGGGGGAATGAGCAGTTCTTC. Protein sequence: CATSFPLQGARGNEQFF.

The chain combines TRBV10-3 with TRBJ2-7; the D call may be TRBD1 or TRBD2 (5 bases each). Germline V lookup: CDR1 ENHRY, CDR2 SYGVKD. V lost 2 bases and J lost 3, with 14 bases in between. The CDR3 totals 15 residues. The CDR3 loop is CAISEAWGTIYEQYF. The CDR3 DNA sequence: TGTGCCATCAGTGAGGCCTGGGGGACCATCTACGAGCAGTACTTC.

The V gene is TRBV10-3, the J gene TRBJ2-6; D is perhaps TRBD1 (5 bases). CDR3 length equals 18 residues. Trimming removed 0 bases at V and 1 base at J, with 13 bases between. CDR1 ENHRY and CDR2 SYGVKD come from the germline V gene. DNA for the CDR3: TGTGCCATCAGTGAGTCGAACCAGGGAAGTTCTGGGGCCAACGTCCTGACTTTC. As protein: CAISESNQGSSGANVLTF.

This clonotype was seen a handful of times. The V call is TRBV4-3, the J call TRBJ2-7; 8 bases are shared with TRBD2. The length of the CDR3 is 16 residues. The junction had 10 bases not matched to a gene; V was cut back by 1 base and J by 5 bases. CDR1 is LGHNA and CDR2 is YSLEER in the germline V gene. The CDR3 loop reads CASSQVLGLASNEQYF. CDR3 DNA sequence: TGCGCCAGCAGCCAAGTGTTAGGACTAGCTAGCAACGAGCAGTACTTC.

A few counts support this clonotype. This sequence joins TRBV11-1 and TRBJ2-2; maybe TRBD1 (6 bases). V lost 5 bases and J lost 4, with 14 bases in between. The CDR3 covers 15 residues. Germline V CDR1 and CDR2: SGHAT, FQDESV (reference sequence). CDR3 residues: CASSLRQVSTGELFF. CDR3 DNA sequence: TGTGCCAGCAGCCTCAGACAGGTCTCCACCGGGGAGCTGTTTTTT.

The chain carries TRBV20-1 and TRBJ1-4; tentative D call: TRBD1 (6 bases). The ends were cut back, 2 bases at V and 6 bases at J, with 13 bases in the middle. CDR1 is DFQATT, CDR2 SNEGSKA, per germline (reference sequence). This CDR3 is built from 14 residues. CDR3 residues: CSARNSGVDEKLFF. CDR3 sequence (DNA): TGCAGTGCTAGAAATTCAGGGGTGGATGAAAAACTGTTTTTT.

The chain has TRBV12-3 or TRBV12-4 and TRBJ1-2; D uncertain. The CDR3 length is 14 residues. V lost 3 bases, J lost 3 bases, and 11 bases lay in between. As DNA, the CDR3 is TGTGCCAGCAGTTTTTATCCGGGTGACTATGGCTACACCTTC. Translated: CASSFYPGDYGYTF.

This clonotype was seen more than once but under ten times. V usage is TRBV5-1 and J usage is TRBJ1-2; 9 bases are a match to TRBD1. Germline CDR1 SGHRS, CDR2 YFSETQ. V lost 4 bases, J lost 4 bases, and 8 bases stayed unmatched. This CDR3 spans 15 amino acids. CDR3 residues: CASSPGTGNRYGYTF. The CDR3, as DNA: TGCGCCAGCAGCCCGGGGACAGGGAATCGCTATGGCTACACCTTC.

V gene TRBV20-1 combines with J gene TRBJ2-7, with TRBD2 matching 12 bases. The length of the CDR3 is 15 residues. V was clipped by 3 bases and J by 3 bases; unmatched bases: 6. Germline assignment: CDR1 DFQATT and CDR2 SNEGSKA (reference sequence). The CDR3 nucleotides read TGCAGTGCTAGTGGCCTAGCGGGGGGGGGCTACGAGCAGTACGTC. Translated, it gives CSASGLAGGGYEQYV.

The chain uses TRBV10-3 and TRBJ2-5; perhaps D is TRBD1 or TRBD2 (5 bases each). V gave up 4 bases and J gave up 3 bases, with 18 bases separating them. From germline, CDR1 is ENHRY and CDR2 SYGVKD. This CDR3 comprises 16 residues. The CDR3 DNA reads TGTGCCATCAGTGCCACCAGGGCGGGCGAAAAAGAGACCCAGTACTTC. Protein: CAISATRAGEKETQYF.

The chain employs TRBV7-2 and TRBJ1-1, with 12 positions matching TRBD1. Germline trimming cut 5 bases from V and 4 bases from J; bases unmatched to any gene: 8. This CDR3 has 16 amino acids. In germline, CDR1 is SGHTA, CDR2 FQGNSA. CDR3 nucleotides: TGTGCCAGCAGCGCCTCCCCGGGACAGGGGGCCACTGAAGCTTTCTTT. Encoded protein: CASSASPGQGATEAFF.

Ten or more counts support this clonotype. The chain links TRBV4-3 to TRBJ2-5, with D unresolved. Germline CDR1 and CDR2: LGHNA and YSLEER. CDR3 size: 12 residues. Between the trimmed V and J ends, which lost 2 bases and 5 bases, there was a span of 6 bases. As DNA, the CDR3 is TGCGCCAGCAGCCAATTGGGCGAGACCCAGTACTTC. Translating gives CASSQLGETQYF.

This clonotype was seen a handful of times. The chain employs TRBV5-1 and TRBJ1-2; D gene uncertain. The germline V gene encodes CDR1 SGHRS and CDR2 YFSETQ. This CDR3 spans 16 amino acids. Trimming pared 2 bases from V and 0 bases from J, leaving 14 bases between. The CDR3 here is CASSFGGSGANYGYTF. The CDR3 DNA reads TGCGCCAGCAGCTTCGGAGGGAGTGGAGCTAACTATGGCTACACCTTC.

This chain links TRBV18 with TRBJ1-2; D unresolved. V shed 4 bases and J shed 6 bases, with 18 bases lying between them. Germline V gene data show CDR1 as KGHSH and CDR2 as LQKENI. CDR3 length: 15 residues. The CDR3 here is CASSLPTGGMDGYTF. In nucleotides, the CDR3 is TGTGCCAGCTCACTCCCTACTGGAGGGATGGATGGCTACACCTTC.